Listed here are 3 T cell receptor beta chains from one sample, sequenced in a study of T-cell memory formation after mild COVID-19. TCRdb itself ran the 5' RACE reads through MiXCR, one entry per CDR3 protein. The table has some 100,000 distinct CDR3 sequences, around 10% seen once. Sequenced sample: PBMCs or a T cell subset sorted from them (not recorded which). These receptors originate from a man aged 18 to 30 who had mild COVID-19 (a few samples of this study predate the infection). Cell type and time point are not known.

In its sample, this clonotype was seen many times. The gene calls are TRBV7-6 and TRBJ2-1; 10 bases fit TRBD2. This CDR3 has 16 residues. Germline V gene lookup returns CDR1 SGHVS and CDR2 FNYEAQ. J gave up 10 bases and V 2 bases, and 11 bases lay outside the gene matches. The CDR3 DNA is TGTGCCAGCAGCTTACTACCAGCGGGGGGGCCACGGGAGCAGTTCTTC. As protein: CASSLLPAGGPREQFF. Using reference TRBV7-6 and TRBJ2-1 for the parts outside the CDR3, the full variable domain is GAGVSQSPRYKVTKRGQDVALRCDPISGHVSLYWYRQALGQGPEFLTYFNYEAQQDKSGLPNDRFSAERPEGSISTLTIQRTEQRDSAMYRCASSLLPAGGPREQFFGPGTRLTVL.

The genes are TRBV7-3 and TRBJ2-5; the match to TRBD2 covers 7 bases. The CDR3 has 17 amino acids. V shed 3 bases, J shed 6 bases, and the junction held 16 bases outside the gene matches. CDR1 SGHTA and CDR2 FQGTGA come from the germline V gene. The CDR3 loop is CASSFLLTSPNEKTQYF. In DNA form, the CDR3 reads TGTGCCAGCAGCTTCCTATTGACTAGCCCCAATGAGAAGACCCAGTACTTC.

This rearrangement joins TRBV6-1 to TRBJ2-1; D call uncertain. In germline, CDR1 is MNHNS, CDR2 SASEGT. Trimming cost V 6 bases and J 5 bases, with 14 bases left between them. The CDR3 is 14 amino acids. The CDR3 spells CASSTQVGNNEQFF. The CDR3 region has the DNA TGTGCCAGCAGCACCCAGGTGGGGAACAATGAGCAGTTCTTC.